The 25 T cell receptor beta chains listed next were all sequenced from one sample in a study of cytomegalovirus exposure and HLA in healthy donors. The PCR contained 60 Vbeta and 13 Jbeta primers. Clones were read by immunoSEQ multiplex PCR, and TCRdb kept only the in-frame ones, dropping some. The sample has 50,000 or so clones; 65% to 85% are singletons. Sequences were obtained from PBMCs. The source of these receptors is a boy aged 5-17 years in good health and CMV-seropositive.

The chain has TRBV5-5 and TRBJ2-7; D is unclear. Germline V gene data show CDR1 as SGHKS and CDR2 as YYEKEE (reference sequence). The V gene lost 3 bases and the J gene lost 0 bases, with 4 bases spanning the gap. The CDR3 runs to 12 residues. The CDR3 protein is CASSSNSYEQYF. Written as DNA, the CDR3 is TGTGCCAGCAGCTCAAACTCCTACGAGCAGTACTTC. Based on the CDR3 plus reference TRBV5-5 and TRBJ2-7, the full variable domain is DAGVTQSPTHLIKTRGQQVTLRCSPISGHKSVSWYQQVLGQGPQFIFQYYEKEERGRGNFPDRFSARQFPNYSSELNVNALLLGDSALYLCASSSNSYEQYFGPGTRLTVT.

In this sample, this clone turned up a few times. The chain's CDR3 is CASSPGLGAYEQYF. The CDR3 region has the DNA TGTGCCAGCAGCCCGGGACTCGGGGCCTACGAGCAGTACTTC. This chain joins TRBV7-9 and TRBJ2-7, with D possibly being TRBD2 (6 bases). V was trimmed by 5 bases and J by 2 bases, leaving 13 bases between them. The CDR3 spans 14 residues. The germline CDR1 and CDR2 sequences are SEHNR and FQNEAQ (reference sequence).

The chain couples TRBV5-1 to TRBJ1-2; D possibly corresponds to TRBD1 (5 bases). The CDR3 covers 16 residues. CDR1 is SGHRS and CDR2 is YFSETQ in the germline V gene. The V and J ends lost 0 bases and 7 bases respectively, with 19 bases between them. CDR3: CASSLDSQLFGAGYTF. The CDR3 DNA reads as TGCGCCAGCAGCTTGGACAGTCAGCTCTTTGGGGCTGGCTACACCTTC.

V is TRBV9 and J is TRBJ2-5; 11 nucleotides agree with TRBD1. Looked up from germline, CDR1 is SGDLS and CDR2 is YYNGEE. The trim removed 4 bases at V and 7 bases at J, leaving 12 bases unmatched. The CDR3 spans 16 residues. The chain's CDR3 is CASSPPGQGDFATQYF. In DNA, the CDR3 is TGTGCCAGCAGCCCCCCGGGACAGGGGGATTTCGCGACCCAGTACTTC. The complete variable domain, with remaining parts taken from reference TRBV9 and TRBJ2-5, reads DSGVTQTPKHLITATGQRVTLRCSPRSGDLSVYWYQQSLDQGLQFLIQYYNGEERAKGNILERFSAQQFPDLHSELNLSSLELGDSALYFCASSPPGQGDFATQYFGPGTRLLVL.

This clone has more than one count but fewer than ten. The V and J genes are TRBV6-5 and TRBJ1-2; 11 bases are shared with TRBD1. The CDR3 runs 13 residues. The V segment lost 6 bases and the J segment 6 bases; nucleotides outside the gene matches: 3. CDR1 is MNHEY, CDR2 SVGAGI, per germline. The CDR3 region is CASSTGQGDGYTF. CDR3 nucleotides: TGTGCCAGCAGCACGGGACAGGGGGATGGCTACACCTTC.

This chain connects TRBV7-8 to TRBJ2-1, with 11 bases that match TRBD2. After removal of 5 bases from V and 6 bases from J, the junction contained 12 bases not matched to a gene. This CDR3 has 17 residues. The V gene's germline CDR1 is SGHVS and CDR2 FQNEAQ. The CDR3 sequence is CASSPEFSGGAGNEQFF. Written as DNA, the CDR3 is TGTGCCAGCAGCCCAGAATTTAGCGGGGGGGCCGGCAATGAGCAGTTCTTC.

This chain links TRBV7-8 with TRBJ2-5; 7 bases agree with TRBD1. The DNA matches TRBJ2-7 better at its end, which makes the J call doubtful. The CDR3 is made up of 14 amino acids. Germline V CDR1 and CDR2: SGHVS, FQNEAQ. The CDR3 DNA reads TGTGCCAGCAGCTTTAGGACAGGAATCTACGAGCAGTACTTC. It specifies CASSFRTGIYEQYF.

This clone appeared a single time. V gene TRBV4-1 combines with J gene TRBJ2-2; 12 bases agree with TRBD2. V was clipped by 4 bases and J by 5 bases; unmatched bases: 2. The CDR3 length is 15 residues. Per germline, CDR1 MGHRA and CDR2 YSYEKL. The CDR3 here is CASSRLAGDTGELFF. CDR3 bases: TGCGCCAGCAGCCGACTAGCGGGGGATACCGGGGAGCTGTTTTTT.

The chain carries TRBV2 and TRBJ2-1, with 9 bases matching TRBD2. The CDR3 extends over 13 amino acids. With 0 bases clipped from V and 16 bases from J, the junction kept 7 bases outside the gene matches. CDR1 SNHLY and CDR2 FYNNEI come from the germline V gene. Here the CDR3 reads CASSEARSGRPFF. CDR3 nucleotides: TGTGCCAGCAGTGAAGCGCGGAGCGGGAGGCCTTTCTTC.

This chain uses TRBV11-3 with TRBJ2-3; 10 bases align to TRBD2. Germline lookup yields CDR1 SGHNT and CDR2 YENEEA. After removal of 2 bases from V and 3 bases from J, the junction contained 5 bases not matched to a gene. This CDR3 spans 16 amino acids. The DNA of the CDR3 is TGTGCCAGCAGCTTAAGTTCACTAGCGGGAACAGATACGCAGTATTTT. Protein product: CASSLSSLAGTDTQYF.

The V gene is TRBV10-2, the J gene TRBJ2-7; D unclear. The germline V and J ends were trimmed by 6 bases and 5 bases, with 11 bases remaining between them. The CDR3 runs to 12 residues. CDR1 WSHSY and CDR2 SAAADI come from the germline V gene. The DNA for the CDR3 is TGCGCCAGCAGAGCAACAGAAGACGAGCAGTACTTC. This gives the protein CASRATEDEQYF.

The CDR3 DNA reads TGTGCCAGCAGTAGCAGGGGCTGGGACGAAAAACTGTTTTTT. Its translation: CASSSRGWDEKLFF. The rearrangement links TRBV25-1 to TRBJ1-4; possibly TRBD1 for D (6 bases). The CDR3 has 14 residues. Trimming took 5 bases from V and 8 from J, leaving 15 bases between them. Germline V gene data show CDR1 as MGHDK and CDR2 as SYGVNS.

The chain couples TRBV7-2 to TRBJ2-3; the match to TRBD1 covers 8 bases. CDR3 length equals 14 residues. V was pared by 3 bases and J by 2 bases, with 1 base of the junction left unmatched. The germline CDR1 and CDR2 sequences are SGHTA and FQGNSA. The CDR3 protein is CASSLDRATDTQYF. The CDR3 DNA reads as TGTGCCAGCAGCTTGGACAGGGCCACAGATACGCAGTATTTT.

The genes are TRBV11-2 and TRBJ1-1, with a tentative D call TRBD1 (6 bases). Trimming took 5 bases from V and 2 from J, leaving 18 bases between them. CDR1 is SGHAT and CDR2 is FQNNGV in the germline V gene. This CDR3 spans 16 amino acids. For the CDR3, the DNA is TGTGCCAGCAGCCCCCGGGACAAAAAAGCTAACACTGAAGCTTTCTTT. This sequence encodes CASSPRDKKANTEAFF.

A few counts support this clone. The J gene is TRBJ2-7, the V gene TRBV7-3; 11 positions match TRBD1. Germline values: CDR1 SGHTA, CDR2 FQGTGA. The V segment lost 5 bases and the J segment 0 bases; nucleotides outside the gene matches: 3. The CDR3 is 15 residues long. The CDR3 protein is CASSIGQGASYEQYF. CDR3 in DNA: TGTGCCAGCAGCATCGGACAGGGGGCCTCCTACGAGCAGTACTTC.

The chain uses TRBV4-1 and TRBJ1-3, with a tentative D call TRBD1 (6 bases). V gave up 1 base and J gave up 6 bases, with 19 bases separating them. This CDR3 has 17 amino acids. The germline gives CDR1 MGHRA, CDR2 YSYEKL. The CDR3 protein is CASSQGRGQRELNTIYF. The CDR3 DNA reads as TGCGCCAGCAGCCAAGGGAGAGGACAGCGAGAATTAAACACCATATATTTT.

This chain connects TRBV18 to TRBJ2-2; unclear D gene. Trimming removed 3 bases at V and 8 bases at J, with 10 bases between. The germline CDR1 and CDR2 sequences are KGHSH and LQKENI. This CDR3 spans 13 amino acids. CDR3 in amino acids: CASSPSELGELFF. Here the CDR3 DNA reads TGTGCCAGCTCACCTTCAGAATTGGGGGAGCTGTTTTTT.

This rearrangement joins TRBV5-1 to TRBJ2-7, with 10 bases fitting TRBD1. The ends lost 4 bases at V and 5 bases at J; junction bases unmatched: 15. The CDR3 spans 17 residues. Germline CDR1 reads SGHRS; CDR2 reads YFSETQ. In DNA form, the CDR3 reads TGCGCCAGCAGCCCACAAGGACATCTTGGACAGGGGGACGAGCAGTACTTC. It encodes CASSPQGHLGQGDEQYF.

Note on this clone: At one end the junction does not follow the germline gene, possibly because of a read error. The V gene is TRBV5-1, the J gene TRBJ2-1, with unresolved D. The CDR3 is 12 amino acids. Germline CDR1 and CDR2: SGHRS and YFSETQ. As DNA, the CDR3 is TGCGCCAGCAGCTTATCCTCCAATGAGCAGTTCTTC. As protein: CASSLSSNEQFF.

V is TRBV18 and J is TRBJ2-3; the D gene is possibly TRBD1 (6 bases). Trimming took 4 bases from V and 0 from J, leaving 17 bases between them. The CDR3 spans 17 residues. Germline V gives CDR1 KGHSH, CDR2 LQKENI. In DNA form, the CDR3 reads TGTGCCAGCTCACAATCCCGGGACACAATAAGCACAGATACGCAGTATTTT. Amino acids: CASSQSRDTISTDTQYF.

The chain employs TRBV7-9 and TRBJ1-2, with 8 positions matching TRBD1. The CDR3 has 14 residues. The germline CDR1 and CDR2 sequences are SEHNR and FQNEAQ (reference sequence). V trimming: 1 base; J trimming: 6 bases; junction bases outside the gene matches: 4. CDR3 sequence (DNA): TGTGCCAGCAGCTTAGAAGCAGGGGGCAATGGCTACACCTTC. Protein: CASSLEAGGNGYTF. The full variable domain, rest sourced from reference TRBV7-9 and TRBJ1-2, is DTGVSQNPRHKITKRGQNVTFRCDPISEHNRLYWYRQTLGQGPEFLTYFQNEAQLEKSRLLSDRFSAERPKGSFSTLEIQRTEQGDSAMYLCASSLEAGGNGYTFGSGTRLTVV.

The chain carries TRBV4-1 and TRBJ1-2; D possibly corresponds to TRBD1 (5 bases). This CDR3 contains 15 residues. V lost 0 bases and J lost 8, with 16 bases in between. Germline CDR1 reads MGHRA; CDR2 reads YSYEKL. The DNA for the CDR3 is TGCGCCAGCAGCCAAGAGAGGATTATGGGACTGGGCTACACCTTC. Protein product: CASSQERIMGLGYTF.

The rearrangement uses TRBV12-5 and TRBJ2-7, with TRBD2 identical over 7 bases. CDR1 and CDR2 (germline): LGHNT, FRNRAP. CDR3 length equals 16 residues. J gave up 0 bases and V 7 bases, and 12 bases lay outside the gene matches. For the CDR3, the DNA is TGTGCTAGTGTCACCGGAGGGAGGGGAGTCTCCTACGAGCAGTACTTC. This translates into CASVTGGRGVSYEQYF.

The V gene is TRBV6-1, the J gene TRBJ2-2; 9 bases fit TRBD1. V lost 8 bases to trimming and J lost 5 bases; unmatched junction nucleotides: 6. The CDR3 is 14 amino acids. Germline V gene sequence: CDR1 MNHNS, CDR2 SASEGT. The CDR3 reads CASRDREETGELFF. The CDR3, as DNA: TGTGCCAGCCGGGACAGGGAGGAAACCGGGGAGCTGTTTTTT.

The chain joins TRBV10-2 to TRBJ2-2; 8 bases fit TRBD1. The junction had 8 bases not matched to a gene; V was cut back by 7 bases and J by 13 bases. Germline V gene data show CDR1 as WSHSY and CDR2 as SAAADI. The CDR3 runs to 12 residues. The CDR3 DNA is TGCGCCAGCACTATTGGACAGGGCGTGCTGTTTTTT. This sequence encodes CASTIGQGVLFF.